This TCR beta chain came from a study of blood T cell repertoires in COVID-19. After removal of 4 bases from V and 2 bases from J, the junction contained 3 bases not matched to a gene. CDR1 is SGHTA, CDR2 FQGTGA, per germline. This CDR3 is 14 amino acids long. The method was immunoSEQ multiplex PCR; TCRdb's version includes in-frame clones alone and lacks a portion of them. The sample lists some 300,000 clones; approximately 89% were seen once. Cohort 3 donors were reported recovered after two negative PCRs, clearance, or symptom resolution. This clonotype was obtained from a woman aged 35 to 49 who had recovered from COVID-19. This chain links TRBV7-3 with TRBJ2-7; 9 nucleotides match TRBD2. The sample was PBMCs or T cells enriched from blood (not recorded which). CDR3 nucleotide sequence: TGTGCCAGCAGCTGGAGCGGGGGGACCTACGAGCAGTACTTC. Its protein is CASSWSGGTYEQYF. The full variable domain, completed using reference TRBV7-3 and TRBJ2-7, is GAGVSQTPSNKVTEKGKYVELRCDPISGHTALYWYRQSLGQGPEFLIYFQGTGAADDSGLPNDRFFAVRPEGSVSTLKIQRTERGDSAVYLCASSWSGGTYEQYFGPGTRLTVT.